What follows are 16 T cell receptor beta chains derived from one specimen sequenced in a study of cytomegalovirus exposure and HLA in healthy donors. Amplification used 60 Vbeta primers and 13 Jbeta primers. Produced via immunoSEQ multiplex PCR; TCRdb's table is partial and in-frame only. The top ten clones hold nearly 4% of a sample with roughly 58,000 clones, about 80% of them seen once. Sequenced material: PBMCs. The receptors were sampled from a woman aged 40 to 50 in good health and CMV-seronegative.

In its sample, this clone was seen once. This chain connects TRBV12-5 to TRBJ2-1, with 10 nucleotides matching TRBD1. CDR1 and CDR2 (germline): LGHNT, FRNRAP. The CDR3 runs 15 residues. Trimming took 4 bases from V and 5 from J; bases not matched to a gene: 5. The CDR3 DNA sequence: TGTGCTAGTGGTTCGGGACAGGGGCTAAACAATGAGCAGTTCTTC. Protein: CASGSGQGLNNEQFF.

The V call is TRBV7-6, the J call TRBJ2-7; TRBD2 matches at 9 bases. With V trimmed by 2 bases and J by 3 bases, 5 bases remained unmatched. Germline V gives CDR1 SGHVS, CDR2 FNYEAQ. The CDR3 extends over 15 amino acids. CDR3: CASSLISGSNYEQYF. The CDR3 nucleotides read TGTGCCAGCAGCTTAATTAGCGGGAGCAACTACGAGCAGTACTTC.

This chain joins TRBV5-1 and TRBJ1-1, with unresolved D. The CDR3 spans 13 residues. Germline CDR1 reads SGHRS; CDR2 reads YFSETQ. The germline V and J ends were trimmed by 0 bases and 8 bases, with 11 bases remaining between them. CDR3 in DNA: TGCGCCAGCAGCTTGGAAGACAACGCAGAAGCTTTCTTT. It translates to CASSLEDNAEAFF.

V gene TRBV19 combines with J gene TRBJ1-3; D call uncertain. CDR1 is LNHDA and CDR2 is SQIVND in the germline V gene (reference sequence). V was trimmed by 6 bases and J by 0 bases, leaving 9 bases between them. The CDR3 loop spans 14 amino acids. CDR3 sequence: CASRDRDSGNTIYF. The CDR3 coding sequence is TGTGCCAGTAGGGATCGGGACTCTGGAAACACCATATATTTT.

This clone was observed a handful of times. The V gene is TRBV28, the J gene TRBJ1-2, with 8 bases aligning to TRBD1. This CDR3 has 16 residues. Germline lookup yields CDR1 MDHEN and CDR2 SYDVKM. V trimming: 4 bases; J trimming: 6 bases; junction bases outside the gene matches: 13. DNA of the CDR3: TGTGCCAGCAGTTCCCCGGGGGGTGACAGGGGTCATGGCTACACCTTC. Translation gives CASSSPGGDRGHGYTF.

V usage is TRBV28 and J usage is TRBJ2-7; D remains unclear. CDR1 is MDHEN, CDR2 SYDVKM, per germline. V lost 5 bases and J lost 2, with 13 bases in between. This CDR3 has 14 residues. Here the CDR3 DNA reads TGTGCCAGCAGTCCTAGTTTCCCCCCCTACGAGCAGTACTTC. This codes for CASSPSFPPYEQYF.

V usage is TRBV19 and J usage is TRBJ1-3; D gene unclear. This CDR3 is built from 14 residues. V lost 8 bases and J 0 bases, leaving 11 bases between the germline ends. The germline gives CDR1 LNHDA, CDR2 SQIVND (reference sequence). The CDR3 is CASRELISGNTIYF. For the CDR3, the DNA is TGTGCCAGTCGCGAGTTAATCTCTGGAAACACCATATATTTT. Combining the CDR3 with reference TRBV19 and TRBJ1-3 gives the whole variable domain DGGITQSPKYLFRKEGQNVTLSCEQNLNHDAMYWYRQDPGQGLRLIYYSQIVNDFQKGDIAEGYSVSREKKESFPLTVTSAQKNPTAFYLCASRELISGNTIYFGEGSWLTVV.

V usage is TRBV28 and J usage is TRBJ2-3; possibly TRBD2 for D (5 bases). There are 13 residues in the CDR3. The germline V and J ends were trimmed by 7 bases and 6 bases, with 14 bases remaining between them. CDR1 and CDR2 from the germline V gene are MDHEN and SYDVKM. The CDR3 is CASIPGGYDTQYF. The CDR3 bases are TGTGCCAGCATCCCTGGCGGGTACGATACGCAGTATTTT.

This clone was recorded a few times. The chain has TRBV9 and TRBJ1-1, with TRBD1 as a possible D gene (5 bases). The CDR3 has 13 amino acids. The V gene's germline CDR1 is SGDLS and CDR2 YYNGEE. V was trimmed by 3 bases and J by 2 bases, leaving 8 bases between them. CDR3 nucleotides: TGTGCCAGCAGCGAGCAGGGAAACACTGAAGCTTTCTTT. Its translation is CASSEQGNTEAFF.

Only a few counts were recorded for this clone. The chain links TRBV25-1 to TRBJ1-4; D remains unclear. Germline values: CDR1 MGHDK, CDR2 SYGVNS. V was trimmed by 2 bases and J by 5 bases, leaving 6 bases between them. This CDR3 has 13 residues. The CDR3 loop reads CASSEGRNEKLFF. Written as DNA, the CDR3 is TGTGCCAGCAGTGAAGGCAGAAATGAAAAACTGTTTTTT. Full variable domain (remainder filled in from reference TRBV25-1 and TRBJ1-4): EADIYQTPRYLVIGTGKKITLECSQTMGHDKMYWYQQDPGMELHLIHYSYGVNSTEKGDLSSESTVSRIRTEHFPLTLESARPSHTSQYLCASSEGRNEKLFFGSGTQLSVL.

V usage is TRBV7-2 and J usage is TRBJ2-7; possibly TRBD2 for D (5 bases). In germline, CDR1 is SGHTA, CDR2 FQGNSA. Trimming stripped 4 bases from V and 7 bases from J, with 14 bases between. The CDR3 consists of 13 residues. CDR3 protein: CASSYGPSGEQYF. The CDR3 DNA follows: TGTGCCAGCAGCTACGGGCCCTCGGGAGAGCAGTACTTC.

This sequence joins TRBV4-2 and TRBJ2-7; 9 bases match TRBD2. The J segment lost 7 bases and the V segment lost 0 bases, leaving 7 bases of the junction unmatched. The germline V gene encodes CDR1 LGHNA and CDR2 YNFKEQ. CDR3 size: 15 residues. The CDR3 here is CASSQELREGREQYF. The CDR3 DNA follows: TGTGCCAGCAGCCAAGAGCTGCGGGAGGGAAGGGAGCAGTACTTC.

J is TRBJ2-1 and V is TRBV7-3; D uncertain. V shed 5 bases and J shed 0 bases, with 8 bases lying between them. The CDR3 sequence is 14 residues long. Germline assignment: CDR1 SGHTA and CDR2 FQGTGA. CDR3 sequence reads: CASSPSSSYNEQFF. Here the CDR3 DNA reads TGTGCCAGCAGCCCTAGTTCCTCCTACAATGAGCAGTTCTTC.

This rearrangement joins TRBV7-9 to TRBJ2-7; 7 bases map to TRBD2. Germline trimming cut 4 bases from V and 2 bases from J; bases unmatched to any gene: 11. This CDR3 is 16 amino acids long. Looked up from germline, CDR1 is SEHNR and CDR2 is FQNEAQ (reference sequence). The CDR3 coding sequence is TGTGCCAGCAGCTATAACCGGGACTATCGACCCTACGAGCAGTACTTC. Translated: CASSYNRDYRPYEQYF.

The V call is TRBV5-4, the J call TRBJ2-4; D not certain. Germline CDR1 SGHNT, CDR2 YYREEE (reference sequence). Between the trimmed V and J ends, which lost 5 bases and 0 bases, there was a span of 9 bases. This CDR3 is built from 14 residues. CDR3 amino acids: CASSTSEAKNIQYF. The CDR3 nucleotides are TGTGCCAGCAGTACCAGCGAAGCCAAAAACATTCAGTACTTC.

The chain is built from TRBV14 and TRBJ2-1, with a tentative D call TRBD1 (6 bases). This CDR3 is 17 amino acids long. Per germline, CDR1 SGHDN and CDR2 FVKESK. V dropped 5 bases and J dropped 0 bases, with 17 bases sitting between them. In DNA form, the CDR3 reads TGTGCCAGCAGCAGGTTCGCACAGGGTAGCTCCTACAATGAGCAGTTCTTC. Translated: CASSRFAQGSSYNEQFF.